The 2 T cell receptor beta chains given below trace back to one sample, sequenced in a study of shared clonotypes between healthy human individuals. This table comes from immunoSEQ multiplex PCR, and its TCRdb copy is limited to in-frame clones, with some not included. The sample consists of 450,000 to 500,000 clones, 81% of them appearing once. The material sequenced was PBMCs. These receptors were taken from a woman aged 40 to 55 in good health. Some clones in this sample may be carry-over from other donors' samples.

The chain links TRBV6-5 to TRBJ1-1; D is unclear. V gave up 0 bases and J gave up 2 bases, with 7 bases separating them. This CDR3 has 14 amino acids. CDR1 and CDR2 (germline): MNHEY, SVGAGI. CDR3 in amino acids: CASSYSTGNTEAFF. CDR3 nucleotide sequence: TGTGCCAGCAGTTACTCGACGGGTAACACTGAAGCTTTCTTT.

This clone was observed a few times. This chain connects TRBV28 to TRBJ2-7; 8 nucleotides agree with TRBD2. V shed 3 bases, J shed 11 bases, and the junction held 3 bases outside the gene matches. The CDR3 contains 11 residues. Germline V lookup: CDR1 MDHEN, CDR2 SYDVKM. This chain's CDR3 is CASSFAGGEYF. CDR3 in DNA: TGTGCCAGCAGTTTCGCGGGAGGAGAGTACTTC.